This T cell receptor (beta chain) was captured in a study of T cell changes during pregnancy in multiple sclerosis. The protocol was immunoSEQ multiplex PCR, while the TCRdb copy is restricted to in-frame clones and leaves out a portion. The profile shows tens of thousands of clones, around 90% of them singletons. Specimen: CD4+ T cells from peripheral blood mononuclear cells, collected in the first trimester of pregnancy. This TCR derives from a female donor with multiple sclerosis, enrolled in a pregnancy study.

CDR3 amino acids: CASSLGTGKETQYF. In nucleotides, the CDR3 is TGTGCCAGCAGCTTAGGGACAGGGAAAGAGACCCAGTACTTC. V and J are TRBV11-2 and TRBJ2-5, with 8 bases fitting TRBD1. CDR3 size: 14 residues. The V and J ends lost 1 base and 3 bases, in that order; junction bases with no gene match: 1. The germline gives CDR1 SGHAT, CDR2 FQNNGV.